This T cell receptor (beta chain) came from a study of blood T cell repertoires in COVID-19. Whole-study context: COVID-19 samples collected from the United States, Italy and Spain covered acute and convalescent phases.

This clone came up once. Under the authors' procedure: Estimates of nucleated cell counts were drawn from the amplification of reference gene primers. The repertoire was sequenced with immunoSEQ multiplex PCR; TCRdb's copy has only in-frame clones and lacks some. The V and J calls and the clone size are those of that table, but D and trimming were determined from the DNA. Here the sample spans approximately 120,000 clones, about four fifths being singletons. Germline CDR1 reads LNHDA; CDR2 reads SQIVND (reference sequence). This CDR3 region has 15 residues. Trimming pared 0 bases from V and 6 bases from J, leaving 15 bases between.

The sequence derives from a man aged 25 to 40 with COVID-19, enrolled during active disease. Sequenced material: peripheral blood. The chain joins TRBV19 to TRBJ2-7; TRBD1 might be the D (6 bases). CDR3 loop: CASSIDLGQGSEQYF. CDR3 DNA: TGTGCCAGTAGTATAGATCTGGGGCAGGGGAGCGAGCAGTACTTC. The entire variable domain, with the rest obtained from reference TRBV19 and TRBJ2-7, is as follows: DGGITQSPKYLFRKEGQNVTLSCEQNLNHDAMYWYRQDPGQGLRLIYYSQIVNDFQKGDIAEGYSVSREKKESFPLTVTSAQKNPTAFYLCASSIDLGQGSEQYFGPGTRLTVT.